This T cell receptor beta chain originates from a study of blood T cell repertoires in COVID-19. With V trimmed by 7 bases and J by 4 bases, 7 bases remained unmatched. The V gene's germline CDR1 is KGHDR and CDR2 SFDVKD. This CDR3 is 14 amino acids long. Authors' processing steps: Reference gene primer amplification in the assay estimated nucleated cell counts. TCRdb keeps only in-frame clones here, not all; method: immunoSEQ multiplex PCR. V and J calls and clone size are those listed in that table; D and trimming were worked out from the DNA. This table holds about 340,000 clones, approximately 82% found once.

The sequencing sample was made of peripheral blood. This clonotype was sampled from a man between 25 and 39 years old with active or convalescent COVID-19. The chain employs TRBV24-1 and TRBJ2-3, with 7 bases identical to TRBD2. CDR3 sequence reads: CATRAGAFPDTQYF. DNA of the CDR3: TGTGCCACCAGGGCGGGAGCGTTCCCAGATACGCAGTATTTT.